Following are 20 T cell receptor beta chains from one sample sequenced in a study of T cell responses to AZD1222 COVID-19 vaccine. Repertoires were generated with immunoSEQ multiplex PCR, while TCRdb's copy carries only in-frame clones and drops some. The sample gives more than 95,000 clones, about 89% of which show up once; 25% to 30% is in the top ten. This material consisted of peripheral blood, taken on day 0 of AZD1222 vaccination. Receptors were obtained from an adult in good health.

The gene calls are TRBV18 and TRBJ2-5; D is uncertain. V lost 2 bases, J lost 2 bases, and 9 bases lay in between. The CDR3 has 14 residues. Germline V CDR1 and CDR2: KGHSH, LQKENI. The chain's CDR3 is CASSPRVEQETQYF. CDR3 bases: TGTGCCAGCTCACCAAGGGTGGAGCAAGAGACCCAGTACTTC. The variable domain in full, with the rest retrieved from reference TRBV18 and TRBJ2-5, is NAGVMQNPRHLVRRRGQEARLRCSPMKGHSHVYWYRQLPEEGLKFMVYLQKENIIDESGMPKERFSAEFPKEGPSILRIQQVVRGDSAAYFCASSPRVEQETQYFGPGTRLLVL.

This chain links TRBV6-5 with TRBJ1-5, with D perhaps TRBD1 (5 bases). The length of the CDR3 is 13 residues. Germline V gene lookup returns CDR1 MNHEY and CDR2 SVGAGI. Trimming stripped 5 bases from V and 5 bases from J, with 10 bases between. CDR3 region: CASSPDMDQPQHF. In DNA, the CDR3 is TGTGCCAGCAGTCCGGACATGGATCAGCCCCAGCATTTT.

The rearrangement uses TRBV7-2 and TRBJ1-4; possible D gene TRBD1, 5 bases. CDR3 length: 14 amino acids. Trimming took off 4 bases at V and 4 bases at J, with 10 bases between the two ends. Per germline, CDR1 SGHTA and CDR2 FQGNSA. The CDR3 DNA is TGTGCCAGCAGCTGGGGACCGAGTAATGAAAAACTGTTTTTT. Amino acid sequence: CASSWGPSNEKLFF.

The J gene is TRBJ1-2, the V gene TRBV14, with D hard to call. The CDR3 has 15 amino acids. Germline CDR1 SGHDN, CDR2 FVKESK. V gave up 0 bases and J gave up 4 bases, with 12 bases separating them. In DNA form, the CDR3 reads TGTGCCAGCAGCCAAGATTCTACCGGGTCCTATGGCTACACCTTC. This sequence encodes CASSQDSTGSYGYTF.

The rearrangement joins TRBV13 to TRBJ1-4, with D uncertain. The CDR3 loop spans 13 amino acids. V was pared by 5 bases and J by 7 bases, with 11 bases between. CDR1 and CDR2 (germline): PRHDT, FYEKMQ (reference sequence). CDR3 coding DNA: TGTGCCAGCAGCGTGGGTGTTGGTGAAAAACTGTTTTTT. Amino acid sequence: CASSVGVGEKLFF.

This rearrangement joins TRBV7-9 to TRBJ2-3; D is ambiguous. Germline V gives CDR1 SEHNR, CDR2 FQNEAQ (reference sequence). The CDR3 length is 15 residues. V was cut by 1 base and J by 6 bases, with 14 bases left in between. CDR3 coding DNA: TGTGCCAGCAGCTTAGTCTCTGGATTGGGGGATACGCAGTATTTT. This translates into CASSLVSGLGDTQYF.

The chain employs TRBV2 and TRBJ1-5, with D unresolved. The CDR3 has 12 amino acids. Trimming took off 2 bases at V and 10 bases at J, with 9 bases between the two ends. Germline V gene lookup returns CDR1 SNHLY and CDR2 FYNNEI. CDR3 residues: CASSEWSAPQHF. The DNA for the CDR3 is TGTGCCAGCAGTGAATGGTCTGCTCCCCAGCATTTT.

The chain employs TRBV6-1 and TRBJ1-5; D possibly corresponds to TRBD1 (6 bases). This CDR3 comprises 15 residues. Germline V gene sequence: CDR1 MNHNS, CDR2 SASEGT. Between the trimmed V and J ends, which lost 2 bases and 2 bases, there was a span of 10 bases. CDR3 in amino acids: CASSELGAGNQPQHF. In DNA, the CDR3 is TGTGCCAGCAGTGAATTGGGGGCTGGCAATCAGCCCCAGCATTTT.

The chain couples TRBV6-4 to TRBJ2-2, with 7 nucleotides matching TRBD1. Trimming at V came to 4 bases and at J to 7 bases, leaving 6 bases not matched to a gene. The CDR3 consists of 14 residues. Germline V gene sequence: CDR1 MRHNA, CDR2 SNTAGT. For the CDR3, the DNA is TGTGCCAGCAGTGTTGACAGGGTGAACGGGGAGCTGTTTTTT. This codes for CASSVDRVNGELFF.

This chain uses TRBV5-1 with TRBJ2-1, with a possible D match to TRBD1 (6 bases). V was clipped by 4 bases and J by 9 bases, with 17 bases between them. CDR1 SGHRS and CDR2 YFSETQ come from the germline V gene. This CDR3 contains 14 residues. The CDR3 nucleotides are TGCGCCAGCAGCCGACAGGTGGAAGATACTGAGCAGTTCTTC. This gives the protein CASSRQVEDTEQFF.

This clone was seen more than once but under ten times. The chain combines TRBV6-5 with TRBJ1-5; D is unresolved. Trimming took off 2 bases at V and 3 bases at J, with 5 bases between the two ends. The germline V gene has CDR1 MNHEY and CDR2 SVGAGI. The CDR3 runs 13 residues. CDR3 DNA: TGTGCCAGCAGTTACGCCCACAATCAGCCCCAGCATTTT. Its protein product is CASSYAHNQPQHF.

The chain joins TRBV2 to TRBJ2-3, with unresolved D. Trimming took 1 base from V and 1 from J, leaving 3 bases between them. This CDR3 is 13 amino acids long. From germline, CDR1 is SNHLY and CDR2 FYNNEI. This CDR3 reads CASSEVGTDTQYF. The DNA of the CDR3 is TGTGCCAGCAGTGAAGTTGGCACAGATACGCAGTATTTT.

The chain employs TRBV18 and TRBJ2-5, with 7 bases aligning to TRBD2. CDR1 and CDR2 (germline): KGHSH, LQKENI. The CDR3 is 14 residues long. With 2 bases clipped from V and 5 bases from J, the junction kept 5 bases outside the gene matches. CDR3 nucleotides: TGTGCCAGCTCACCAATTACTAGCGAGGAGACCCAGTACTTC. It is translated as CASSPITSEETQYF.

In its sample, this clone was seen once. The CDR3 region is CATSGTGNTGELFF. CDR3 DNA sequence: TGTGCCACGTCGGGAACAGGGAACACCGGGGAGCTGTTTTTT. V is TRBV24-1 and J is TRBJ2-2; D could derive from TRBD1 or TRBD2 (5 bases each). The CDR3 is made up of 14 amino acids. Germline V gene lookup returns CDR1 KGHDR and CDR2 SFDVKD. The germline V and J ends were trimmed by 10 bases and 1 base, with 12 bases remaining between them.

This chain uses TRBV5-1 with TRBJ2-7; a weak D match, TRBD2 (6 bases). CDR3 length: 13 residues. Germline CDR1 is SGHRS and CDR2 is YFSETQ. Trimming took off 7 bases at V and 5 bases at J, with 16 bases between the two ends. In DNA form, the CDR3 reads TGCGCCAGCTCCCCACTAGCTGGCCACGAGCAGTACTTC. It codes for CASSPLAGHEQYF.

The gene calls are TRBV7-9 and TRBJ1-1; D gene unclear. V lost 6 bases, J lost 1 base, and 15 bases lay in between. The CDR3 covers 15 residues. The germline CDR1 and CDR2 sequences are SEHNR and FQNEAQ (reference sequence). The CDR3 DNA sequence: TGTGCCAGCAGGCTTGTGATAAGGCAGAACACTGAAGCTTTCTTT. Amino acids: CASRLVIRQNTEAFF.

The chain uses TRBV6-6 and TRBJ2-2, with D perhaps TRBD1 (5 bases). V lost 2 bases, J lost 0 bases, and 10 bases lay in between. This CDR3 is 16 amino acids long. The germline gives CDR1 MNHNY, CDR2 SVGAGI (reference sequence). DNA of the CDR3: TGTGCCAGCAGTTACAGGGGTTACCCGAACACCGGGGAGCTGTTTTTT. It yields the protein CASSYRGYPNTGELFF.

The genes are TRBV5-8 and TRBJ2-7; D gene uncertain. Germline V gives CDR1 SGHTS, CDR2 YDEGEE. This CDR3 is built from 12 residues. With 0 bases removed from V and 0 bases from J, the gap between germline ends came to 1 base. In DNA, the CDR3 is TGTGCCAGCAGCTTGGCCTCCTACGAGCAGTACTTC. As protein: CASSLASYEQYF.

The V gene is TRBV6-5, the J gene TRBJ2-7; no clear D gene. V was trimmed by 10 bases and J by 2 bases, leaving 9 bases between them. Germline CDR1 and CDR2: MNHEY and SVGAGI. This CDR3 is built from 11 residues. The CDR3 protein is CATHGAYEQYF. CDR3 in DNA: TGTGCCACTCACGGAGCCTACGAGCAGTACTTC.

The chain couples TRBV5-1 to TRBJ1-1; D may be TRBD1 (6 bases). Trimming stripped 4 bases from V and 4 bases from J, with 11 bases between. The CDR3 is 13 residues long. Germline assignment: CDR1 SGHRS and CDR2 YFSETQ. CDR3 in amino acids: CASSQPGVTEAFF. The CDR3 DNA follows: TGCGCCAGCAGCCAGCCAGGGGTCACTGAAGCTTTCTTT.